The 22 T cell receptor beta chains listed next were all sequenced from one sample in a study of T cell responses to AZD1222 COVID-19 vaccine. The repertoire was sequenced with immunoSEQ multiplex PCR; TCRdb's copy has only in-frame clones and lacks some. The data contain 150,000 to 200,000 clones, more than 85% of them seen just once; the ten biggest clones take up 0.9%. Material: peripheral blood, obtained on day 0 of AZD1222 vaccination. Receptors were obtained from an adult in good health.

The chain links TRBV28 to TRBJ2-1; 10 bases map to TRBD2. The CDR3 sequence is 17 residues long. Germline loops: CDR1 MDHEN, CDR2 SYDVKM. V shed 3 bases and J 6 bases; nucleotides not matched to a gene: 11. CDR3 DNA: TGTGCCAGCAGTTTGAGCGGGGGGGCCCCTCTACTCAATGAGCAGTTCTTC. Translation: CASSLSGGAPLLNEQFF.

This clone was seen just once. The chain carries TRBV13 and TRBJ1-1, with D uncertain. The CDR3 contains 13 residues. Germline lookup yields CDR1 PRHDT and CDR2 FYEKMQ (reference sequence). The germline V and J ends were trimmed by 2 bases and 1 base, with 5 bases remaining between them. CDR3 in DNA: TGTGCCAGCAGCTTATCCACGAACACTGAAGCTTTCTTT. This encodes CASSLSTNTEAFF.

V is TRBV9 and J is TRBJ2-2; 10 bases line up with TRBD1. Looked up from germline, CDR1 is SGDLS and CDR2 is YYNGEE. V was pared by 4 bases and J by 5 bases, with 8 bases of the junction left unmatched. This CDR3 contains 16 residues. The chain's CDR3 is CASSPAGTGVTGELFF. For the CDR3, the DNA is TGTGCCAGCAGCCCAGCCGGGACAGGGGTAACCGGGGAGCTGTTTTTT. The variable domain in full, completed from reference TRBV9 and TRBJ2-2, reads DSGVTQTPKHLITATGQRVTLRCSPRSGDLSVYWYQQSLDQGLQFLIQYYNGEERAKGNILERFSAQQFPDLHSELNLSSLELGDSALYFCASSPAGTGVTGELFFGEGSRLTVL.

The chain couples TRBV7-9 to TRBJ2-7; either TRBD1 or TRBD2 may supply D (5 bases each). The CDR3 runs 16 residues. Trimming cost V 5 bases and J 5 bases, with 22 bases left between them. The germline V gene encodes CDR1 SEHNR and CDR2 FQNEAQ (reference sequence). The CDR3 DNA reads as TGTGCCAGCAGCCCCATCCGAGTGGGGGTCTTCGACGAGCAGTACTTC. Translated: CASSPIRVGVFDEQYF.

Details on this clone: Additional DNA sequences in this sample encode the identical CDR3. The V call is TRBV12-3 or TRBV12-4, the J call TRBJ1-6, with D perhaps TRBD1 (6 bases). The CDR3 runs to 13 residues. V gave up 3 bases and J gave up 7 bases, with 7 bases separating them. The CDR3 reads CASSLGGNSPLHF. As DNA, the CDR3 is TGTGCCAGCAGTTTGGGGGGCAATTCACCCCTCCACTTT.

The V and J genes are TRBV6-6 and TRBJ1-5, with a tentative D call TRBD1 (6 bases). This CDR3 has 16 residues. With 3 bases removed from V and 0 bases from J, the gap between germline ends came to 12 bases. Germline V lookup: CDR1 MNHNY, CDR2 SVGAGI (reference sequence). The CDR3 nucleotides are TGTGCCAGCAGTTATGGAACAGGGCTTAGCAATCAGCCCCAGCATTTT. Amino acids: CASSYGTGLSNQPQHF.

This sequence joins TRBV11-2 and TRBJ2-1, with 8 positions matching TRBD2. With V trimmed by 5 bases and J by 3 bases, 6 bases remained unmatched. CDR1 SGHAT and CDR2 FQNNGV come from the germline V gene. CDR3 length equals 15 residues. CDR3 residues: CASSTSGDYYNEQFF. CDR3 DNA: TGTGCCAGCAGCACTAGCGGAGACTACTACAATGAGCAGTTCTTC.

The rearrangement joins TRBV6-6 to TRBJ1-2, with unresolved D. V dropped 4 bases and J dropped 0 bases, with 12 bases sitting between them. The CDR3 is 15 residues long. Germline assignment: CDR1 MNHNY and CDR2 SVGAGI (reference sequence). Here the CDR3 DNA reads TGTGCCAGCAGTTCCCCCGAGGCCTCTAACTATGGCTACACCTTC. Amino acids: CASSSPEASNYGYTF.

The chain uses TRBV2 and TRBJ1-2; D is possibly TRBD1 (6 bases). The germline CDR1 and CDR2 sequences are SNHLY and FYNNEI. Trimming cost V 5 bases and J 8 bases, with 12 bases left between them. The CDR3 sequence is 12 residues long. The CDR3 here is CASSSRGGGYTF. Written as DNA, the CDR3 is TGTGCCAGCAGTAGCAGGGGCGGGGGCTACACCTTC.

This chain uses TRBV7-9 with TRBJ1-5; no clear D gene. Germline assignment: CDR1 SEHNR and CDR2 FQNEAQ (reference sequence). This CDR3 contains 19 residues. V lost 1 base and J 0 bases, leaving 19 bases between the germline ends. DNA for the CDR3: TGTGCCAGCAGCTTAGGTCAAGTAAGAGACCTATATAGCAATCAGCCCCAGCATTTT. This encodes CASSLGQVRDLYSNQPQHF.

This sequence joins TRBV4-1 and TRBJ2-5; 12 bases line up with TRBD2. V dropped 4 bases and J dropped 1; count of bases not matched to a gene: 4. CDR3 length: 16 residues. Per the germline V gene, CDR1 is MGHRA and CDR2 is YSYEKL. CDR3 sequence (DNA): TGCGCCAGCAGCCGAACTAGCGGGGGGACCCAAGAGACCCAGTACTTC. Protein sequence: CASSRTSGGTQETQYF.

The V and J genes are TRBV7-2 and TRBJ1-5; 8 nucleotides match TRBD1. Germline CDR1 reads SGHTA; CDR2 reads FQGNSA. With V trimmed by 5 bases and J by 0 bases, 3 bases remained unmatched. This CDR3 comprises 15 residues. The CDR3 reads CASSHGQGSNQPQHF. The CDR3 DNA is TGTGCCAGCAGCCACGGACAGGGTAGCAATCAGCCCCAGCATTTT.

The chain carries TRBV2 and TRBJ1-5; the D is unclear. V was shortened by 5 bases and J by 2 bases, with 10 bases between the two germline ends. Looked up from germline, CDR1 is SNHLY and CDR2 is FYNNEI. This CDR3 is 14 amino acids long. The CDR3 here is CASSYSGRNQPQHF. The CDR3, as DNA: TGTGCCAGCAGTTATTCAGGACGCAATCAGCCCCAGCATTTT.

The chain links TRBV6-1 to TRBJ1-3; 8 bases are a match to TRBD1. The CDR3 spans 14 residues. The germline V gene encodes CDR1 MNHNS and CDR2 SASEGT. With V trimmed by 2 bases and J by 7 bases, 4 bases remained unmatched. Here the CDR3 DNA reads TGTGCCAGCAGTGAAAGGACAGGGTTGAACACCATATATTTT. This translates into CASSERTGLNTIYF.

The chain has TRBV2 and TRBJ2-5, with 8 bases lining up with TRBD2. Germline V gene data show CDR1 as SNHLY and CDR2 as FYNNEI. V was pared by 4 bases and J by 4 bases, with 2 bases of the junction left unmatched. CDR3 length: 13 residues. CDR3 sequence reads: CASSVTSGETQYF. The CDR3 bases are TGTGCCAGCAGTGTCACTAGCGGAGAGACCCAGTACTTC.

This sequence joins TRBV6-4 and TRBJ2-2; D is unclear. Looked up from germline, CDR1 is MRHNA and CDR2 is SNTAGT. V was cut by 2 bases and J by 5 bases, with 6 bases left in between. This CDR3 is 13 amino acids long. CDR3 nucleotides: TGTGCCAGCAGTGACACAGAGACCGGGGAGCTGTTTTTT. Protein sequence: CASSDTETGELFF.

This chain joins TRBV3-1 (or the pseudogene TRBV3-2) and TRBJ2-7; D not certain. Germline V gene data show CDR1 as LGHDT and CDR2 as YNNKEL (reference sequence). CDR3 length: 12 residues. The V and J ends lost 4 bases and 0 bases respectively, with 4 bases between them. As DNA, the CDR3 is TGTGCCAGCAGCCGTTACTCCTACGAGCAGTACTTC. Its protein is CASSRYSYEQYF.

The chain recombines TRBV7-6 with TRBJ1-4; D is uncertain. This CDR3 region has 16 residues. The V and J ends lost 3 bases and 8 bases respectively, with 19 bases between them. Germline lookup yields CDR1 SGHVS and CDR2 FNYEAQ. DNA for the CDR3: TGTGCCAGCAGCTTCGAGGCGTACAGACGGGGAGAAAAACTGTTTTTT. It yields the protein CASSFEAYRRGEKLFF.

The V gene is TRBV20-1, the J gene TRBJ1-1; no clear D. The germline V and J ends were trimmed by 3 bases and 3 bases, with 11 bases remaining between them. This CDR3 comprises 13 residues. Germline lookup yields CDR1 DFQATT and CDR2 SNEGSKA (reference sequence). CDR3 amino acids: CSASDMRYTEAFF. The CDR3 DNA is TGCAGTGCTAGTGACATGAGATACACTGAAGCTTTCTTT.

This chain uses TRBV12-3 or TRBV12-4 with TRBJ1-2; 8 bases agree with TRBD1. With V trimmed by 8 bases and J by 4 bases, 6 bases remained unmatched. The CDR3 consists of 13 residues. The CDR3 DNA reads TGTGCCAGCCAGAGGACAGGGAGCTATGGCTACACCTTC. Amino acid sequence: CASQRTGSYGYTF.

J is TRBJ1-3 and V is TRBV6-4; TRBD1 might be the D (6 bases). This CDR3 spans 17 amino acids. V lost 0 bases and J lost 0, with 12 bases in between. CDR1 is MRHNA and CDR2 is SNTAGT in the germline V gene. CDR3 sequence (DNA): TGTGCCAGCAGTGACTCGACAGGAGCGGCCTCTGGAAACACCATATATTTT. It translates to CASSDSTGAASGNTIYF.

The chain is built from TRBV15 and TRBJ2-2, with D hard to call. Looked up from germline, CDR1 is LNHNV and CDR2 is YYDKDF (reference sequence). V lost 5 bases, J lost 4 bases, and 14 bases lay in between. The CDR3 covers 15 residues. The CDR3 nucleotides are TGTGCCACCAGCGCAAGGCTCTACCTCACCGGGGAGCTGTTTTTT. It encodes CATSARLYLTGELFF. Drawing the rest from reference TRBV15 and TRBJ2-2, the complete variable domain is DAMVIQNPRYQVTQFGKPVTLSCSQTLNHNVMYWYQQKSSQAPKLLFHYYDKDFNNEADTPDNFQSRRPNTSFCFLDIRSPGLGDTAMYLCATSARLYLTGELFFGEGSRLTVL.